A selection of T cell receptor beta chains follows, all from one sample in a study of PD-1 blockade in mismatch repair-deficient tumors. Assay: immunoSEQ multiplex PCR; the TCRdb copy retains only in-frame clones and omits some. The table records 130,000 or so clones, roughly 86% of them present only once. This specimen consisted of peripheral blood, obtained 44 weeks after starting pembrolizumab. All receptors come from an adult with mismatch repair-deficient cancer. Both conserved end residues are part of each CDR3. The D gene is left open where the match is weak.

TRBV11-3	.	TRBJ1-3	CASSAQGSTGNTIYF	TGTGCCAGCAGTGCACAGGGTTCGACTGGAAACACCATATATTTT
TRBV29-1	TRBD1	TRBJ2-7	CSVVRDRGSYEQYF	TGCAGCGTTGTTCGGGACAGGGGCAGCTACGAGCAGTACTTC
TRBV2	.	TRBJ2-3	CASSDVLGTDTQYF	TGTGCCAGCAGTGACGTATTAGGCACAGATACGCAGTATTTT
TRBV25-1	TRBD1	TRBJ2-1	CASMGTGLVNNEQFF	TGTGCCAGCATGGGGACAGGTTTGGTTAACAATGAGCAGTTCTTC
TRBV7-3	.	TRBJ2-1	CASSSNLDNEQFF	TGTGCCAGCAGCTCGAATCTAGACAATGAGCAGTTCTTC
TRBV7-8	TRBD2	TRBJ2-3	CASSGSGRATSDTQYF	TGTGCCAGCAGCGGCAGCGGGAGGGCCACGTCAGATACGCAGTATTTT
TRBV15	.	TRBJ2-7	CATRRDRSEQYF	TGTGCCACCCGCCGGGACCGCTCCGAGCAGTACTTC
TRBV6-5	.	TRBJ2-7	CASSYAGTLDYEQYF	TGTGCCAGCAGTTACGCGGGGACTCTCGACTACGAGCAGTACTTC
TRBV5-6	.	TRBJ2-7	CASSFGPPAYEQYF	TGTGCCAGCAGCTTTGGACCCCCGGCCTACGAGCAGTACTTC
TRBV7-6	TRBD1	TRBJ2-2	CASSLNRWTGTTGELFF	TGTGCCAGCAGCTTAAATCGGTGGACAGGGACCACCGGGGAGCTGTTTTTT